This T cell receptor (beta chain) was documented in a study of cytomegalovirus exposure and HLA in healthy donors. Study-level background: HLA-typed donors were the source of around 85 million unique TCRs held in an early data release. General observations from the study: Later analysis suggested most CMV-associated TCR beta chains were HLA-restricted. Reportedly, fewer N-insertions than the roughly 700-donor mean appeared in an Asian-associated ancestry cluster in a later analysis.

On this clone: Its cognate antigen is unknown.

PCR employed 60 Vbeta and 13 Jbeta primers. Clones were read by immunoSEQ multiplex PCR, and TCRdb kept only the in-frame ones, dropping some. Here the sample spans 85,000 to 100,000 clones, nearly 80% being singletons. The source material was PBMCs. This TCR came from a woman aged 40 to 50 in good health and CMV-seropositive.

CDR3 sequence reads: CASGEGEDNEQFF. The CDR3 DNA follows: TGTGCCAGCGGAGAAGGAGAGGACAATGAGCAGTTCTTC. The chain has TRBV7-9 and TRBJ2-1; no clear D. The germline V gene has CDR1 SEHNR and CDR2 FQNEAQ (reference sequence). Trimming left V 8 bases short and J 5 bases short, with 13 bases between. CDR3 size: 13 residues.